The clone carrying this T cell receptor (beta chain) was found once. This entry comes from a study of T cell changes during pregnancy in multiple sclerosis. Generated by immunoSEQ multiplex PCR, the TCRdb table keeps only in-frame clones and is missing some. This table has more than 70,000 clones, roughly 92% appearing once. The sequencing used peripheral blood, collected before pregnancy. The source is a female donor with multiple sclerosis, enrolled in a pregnancy study.

The CDR3 protein is CASSESHAGKSYNEQFF. The CDR3 DNA reads as TGTGCCAGCAGTGAGTCTCACGCAGGGAAGAGTTACAATGAGCAGTTCTTC. This chain links TRBV6-1 with TRBJ2-1, with a tentative D call TRBD1 (5 bases). This CDR3 is 17 amino acids long. Trimming left V 3 bases short and J 4 bases short, with 19 bases between. Germline V gene data show CDR1 as MNHNS and CDR2 as SASEGT.